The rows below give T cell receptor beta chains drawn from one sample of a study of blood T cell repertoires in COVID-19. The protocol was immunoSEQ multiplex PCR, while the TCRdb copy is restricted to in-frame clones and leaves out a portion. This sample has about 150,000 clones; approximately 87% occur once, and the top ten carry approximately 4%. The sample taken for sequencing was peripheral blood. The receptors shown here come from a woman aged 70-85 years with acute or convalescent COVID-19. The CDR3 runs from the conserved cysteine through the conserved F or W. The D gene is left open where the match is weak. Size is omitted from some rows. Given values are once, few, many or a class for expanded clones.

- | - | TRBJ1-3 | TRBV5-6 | TGTGCCAGCAGCTTGGTCGTCTCCCGCTCTGGAAACACCATATATTTT | CASSLVVSRSGNTIYF
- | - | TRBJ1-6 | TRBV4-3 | TGCGCCAGCAGCCAAGATTTGGGGAGCTCCTATAATTCACCCCTCCACTTT | CASSQDLGSSYNSPLHF
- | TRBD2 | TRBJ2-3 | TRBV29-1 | TGCAGCGTTGAAAAAGGGCTAGCGGGGGGCACAGATACGCAGTATTTT | CSVEKGLAGGTDTQYF
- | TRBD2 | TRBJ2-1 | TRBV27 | TGTGCCAGCAGGCCTAGCGGGAGCAATGAGCAGTTCTTC | CASRPSGSNEQFF
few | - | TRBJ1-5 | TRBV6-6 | TGTGCCAGCAGAAGAGAACAGCCCCAGCATTTT | CASRREQPQHF
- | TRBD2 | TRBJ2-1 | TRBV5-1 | TGCGCCAGCAGTACTACTAGCGGGGGGCTCAATGAGCAGTTCTTC | CASSTTSGGLNEQFF
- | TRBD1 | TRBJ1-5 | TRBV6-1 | TGTGCCAGCAGTGAATCAGGGGGCGGGAGTCAGCCCCAGCATTTT | CASSESGGGSQPQHF
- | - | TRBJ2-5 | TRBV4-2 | TGTGCCAGCAGCCAAGTAAATGCGGCCAGAGGAAAGGGGGAGACCCAGTACTTC | CASSQVNAARGKGETQYF
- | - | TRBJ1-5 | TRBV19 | TGTGCCAGTAGTATTATGGCAGGTGGCAATCAGCCCCAGCATTTT | CASSIMAGGNQPQHF
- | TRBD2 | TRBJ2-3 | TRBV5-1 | TGCGCCAGCAGCTTCACTAGCGGGGGAGGAGATACGCAGTATTTT | CASSFTSGGGDTQYF
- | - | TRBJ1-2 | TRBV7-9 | TGTGCCAGCAGCTTAGAGGGCTCGGGATCATACTATGGCTACACCTTC | CASSLEGSGSYYGYTF
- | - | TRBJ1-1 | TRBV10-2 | TGCGCCACCAGGGGCACTCAGAACACTGAAGCTTTCTTT | CATRGTQNTEAFF
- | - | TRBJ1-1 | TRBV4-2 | TGTGCCAGCAGCCAAGGGGATCGACAGATGAACACTGAAGCTTTCTTT | CASSQGDRQMNTEAFF
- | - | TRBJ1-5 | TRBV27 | TGTGCCAGCAATGACAGGCCGAGCAATCAGCCCCAGCATTTT | CASNDRPSNQPQHF
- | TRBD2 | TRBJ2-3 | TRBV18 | TGTGCCAGCTCACCCCCATCACTAGCGAGCACAGATACGCAGTATTTT | CASSPPSLASTDTQYF
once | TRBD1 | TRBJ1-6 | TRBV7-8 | TGTGCCAGCAGCTTGGGACAGGGGGTTTCACCCCTCCACTTT | CASSLGQGVSPLHF
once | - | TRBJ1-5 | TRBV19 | TGTGCCAGTAGTATAGGGCTGGCAGGTCAGCCCCAGCATTTT | CASSIGLAGQPQHF
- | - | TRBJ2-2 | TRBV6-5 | TGTGCCAGCAGTTACGAGGCGAGGGATCCGAAGCTGTTTTTT | CASSYEARDPKLFF
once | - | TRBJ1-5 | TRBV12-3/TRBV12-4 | TGTGCCAGCAGTAGTTCCACCGGGGCCCAGCATTTT | CASSSSTGAQHF
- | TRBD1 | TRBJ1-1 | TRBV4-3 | TGCGCCAGCAGCCAAGGGCCAGTGACAGGGGGGATGAACACTGAAGCTTTCTTT | CASSQGPVTGGMNTEAFF
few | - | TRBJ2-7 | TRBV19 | TGTGCCAGTAGTATACCGTTCGGTCCAGGGGCCCTCCACGAGCAGTACTTC | CASSIPFGPGALHEQYF
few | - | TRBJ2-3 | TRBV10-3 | TGTGCCATCAGTGCGGGAACCACAGATACGCAGTATTTT | CAISAGTTDTQYF
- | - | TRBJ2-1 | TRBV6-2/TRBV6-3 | TGTGCCAGCAGCCCGACTTCCTACAATGAGCAGTTCTTC | CASSPTSYNEQFF
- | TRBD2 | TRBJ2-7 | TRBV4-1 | TGCGCCAGCAGCCAAGAATCCCTAGCGGGCGGCTACGAGCAGTACTTC | CASSQESLAGGYEQYF
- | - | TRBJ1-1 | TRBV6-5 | TGTGTAACAGCCGCGAACACTGAAGCTTTCTTT | CVTAANTEAFF
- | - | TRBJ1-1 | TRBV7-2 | TGTGCCAGCAGCTTAATCGCCGGCGGGAACACTGAAGCTTTCTTT | CASSLIAGGNTEAFF
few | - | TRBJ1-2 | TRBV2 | TGTGCCAGCAGAGAGACCCCAGGGCTCTATGGCTACACCTTC | CASRETPGLYGYTF
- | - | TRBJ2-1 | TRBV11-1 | TGTGCCAGCAGCTTATTTGACTACGAGCAGTTCTTC | CASSLFDYEQFF
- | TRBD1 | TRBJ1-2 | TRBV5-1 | TGCGCCAGCAGCCCGGTGGGGACAGCTAATGGCTACACCTTC | CASSPVGTANGYTF
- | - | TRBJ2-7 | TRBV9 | TGTGCCAGCAGCGTAGGGCCAGGGTCTACCTACGAGCAGTACTTC | CASSVGPGSTYEQYF
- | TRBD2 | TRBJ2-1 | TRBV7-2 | TGTGCCAGCAGCTTAGGGGGTGGCGGGAGTCCCTACAATGAGCAGTTCTTC | CASSLGGGGSPYNEQFF
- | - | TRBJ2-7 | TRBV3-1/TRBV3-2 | TGTGCCAGCAGCCCATCCTCCTACGAGCAGTACTTC | CASSPSSYEQYF
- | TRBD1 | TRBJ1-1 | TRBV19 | TGTGCCAGTAGTATAACAGGGGGCAGTGATCAAGCTTTCTTT | CASSITGGSDQAFF
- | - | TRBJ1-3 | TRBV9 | TGTGCCAGCAGCGTAGAAGACGGGTTCTCTGGAAACACCATATATTTT | CASSVEDGFSGNTIYF
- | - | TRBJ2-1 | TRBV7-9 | TGTGCCAGCAGCTTCCTAGCGTATGAGCAGTTCTTC | CASSFLAYEQFF
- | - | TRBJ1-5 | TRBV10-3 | TGTGCCATCAGTGAAACAGGAAGCCGGGGCAATCAGCCCCAGCATTTT | CAISETGSRGNQPQHF
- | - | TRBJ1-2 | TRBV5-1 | TGCGCCAGCAGCCCCGCCCGCGGGGAGGACTATGGCTACACCTTC | CASSPARGEDYGYTF
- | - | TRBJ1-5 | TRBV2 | TGTGCCAGCAGTGAACGGGGGTCGAATCAGCCCCAGCATTTT | CASSERGSNQPQHF
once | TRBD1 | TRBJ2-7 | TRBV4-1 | TGCGCCAGCAGCCAGGGTCCCGACAGGGCCAAGTACGAGCAGTACTTC | CASSQGPDRAKYEQYF
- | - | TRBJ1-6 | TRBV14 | TGTGCCAGCAGCGGCGTGTTCTCTAGCTCCTATAATTCACCCCTCCACTTT | CASSGVFSSSYNSPLHF
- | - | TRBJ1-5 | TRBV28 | TGTGCCAGCAGTACCCCCAGGGAACAGCCCCAGCATTTT | CASSTPREQPQHF
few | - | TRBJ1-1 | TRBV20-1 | TGCAGTGCTAGTTTTCCGAACTTGAACACTGAAGCTTTCTTT | CSASFPNLNTEAFF
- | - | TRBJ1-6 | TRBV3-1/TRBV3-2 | TGTGCCAGCAGCCTGTACAGCTCGAATTCACCCCTCCACTTT | CASSLYSSNSPLHF
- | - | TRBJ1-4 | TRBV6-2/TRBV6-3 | TGTGCCAGCAGTCCGGCCAGGGGTGGTGAAAAACTGTTTTTT | CASSPARGGEKLFF
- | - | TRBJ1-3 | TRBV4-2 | TGTGCCAGCAGCCAAGATCTCGGTCGGGGATCTGGAAACACCATATATTTT | CASSQDLGRGSGNTIYF